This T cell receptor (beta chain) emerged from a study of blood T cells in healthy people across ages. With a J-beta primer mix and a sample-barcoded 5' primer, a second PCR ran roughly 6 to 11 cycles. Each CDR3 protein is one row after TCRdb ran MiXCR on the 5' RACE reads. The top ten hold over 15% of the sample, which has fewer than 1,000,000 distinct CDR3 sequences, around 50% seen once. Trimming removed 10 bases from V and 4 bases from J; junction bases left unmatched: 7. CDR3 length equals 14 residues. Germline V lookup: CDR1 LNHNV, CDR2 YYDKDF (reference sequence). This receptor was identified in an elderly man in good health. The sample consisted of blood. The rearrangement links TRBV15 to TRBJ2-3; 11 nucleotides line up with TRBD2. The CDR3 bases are TGTGCCAGCAGTCCGACTAGCGGGGCAGATACGCAGTATTTT. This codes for CASSPTSGADTQYF.